This TCR beta chain was observed in a study of blood T cell repertoires in COVID-19. Study background: T cells, B-cell-depleted T cells, or PBMCs supplied cDNA or gDNA.

Authors' processing steps: Estimates of nucleated cell counts were drawn from the amplification of reference gene primers. Profiled with immunoSEQ multiplex PCR; TCRdb holds only in-frame clones, not every one. V and J calls and clone size come straight from that table; D and trimming were deduced from the DNA. The sample yields some 250,000 clones, around 85% seen once. Germline-derived CDR1 and CDR2 are MNHEY and SMNVEV (reference sequence). The V and J ends lost 8 bases and 1 base, in that order; junction bases with no gene match: 6. CDR3 size: 15 residues. This TCR was sampled from a man in his fifties or sixties with acute or convalescent COVID-19. J is TRBJ2-1 and V is TRBV27, with TRBD2 matching over 9 bases. Sequencing used peripheral blood. The CDR3 bases are TGTGCCAGCGAAGCTAGCGGGACATCCTACAATGAGCAGTTCTTC. It specifies CASEASGTSYNEQFF.